This paragraph reports one TCR beta chain. Its antigen is not identified. This specimen belongs to a study of T cell repertoires in cytomegalovirus infection. For the study at large: It was the public TCR beta signatures that indicated both CMV infection and matching HLA type. Study-wide findings and caveats: Cumulative public TCR beta family frequency identified carriers of CMV plus the relevant HLA. Clonotypes of TCR beta that were HLA-C-restricted and CMV-specific dominated the ex vivo response.

The germline CDR1 and CDR2 sequences are SGDLS and YYNGEE. V was pared by 0 bases and J by 7 bases, with 13 bases between. The CDR3 spans 14 residues. One entry per CDR3 protein results from TCRdb running MiXCR on the reads. The table lists under 600,000 distinct CDR3 sequences, 16% of them singletons. The clonotype comes from a human donor in good health (CMV status not recorded). Some clones in this sample may be carry-over from other donors' samples. This chain links TRBV9 with TRBJ1-2; unclear D gene. The specimen was CD8+ T cells from PBMCs. The CDR3 protein is CASSVGLGSGGYTF. The CDR3 DNA sequence: TGTGCCAGCAGCGTAGGACTAGGTTCGGGTGGCTACACCTTC.